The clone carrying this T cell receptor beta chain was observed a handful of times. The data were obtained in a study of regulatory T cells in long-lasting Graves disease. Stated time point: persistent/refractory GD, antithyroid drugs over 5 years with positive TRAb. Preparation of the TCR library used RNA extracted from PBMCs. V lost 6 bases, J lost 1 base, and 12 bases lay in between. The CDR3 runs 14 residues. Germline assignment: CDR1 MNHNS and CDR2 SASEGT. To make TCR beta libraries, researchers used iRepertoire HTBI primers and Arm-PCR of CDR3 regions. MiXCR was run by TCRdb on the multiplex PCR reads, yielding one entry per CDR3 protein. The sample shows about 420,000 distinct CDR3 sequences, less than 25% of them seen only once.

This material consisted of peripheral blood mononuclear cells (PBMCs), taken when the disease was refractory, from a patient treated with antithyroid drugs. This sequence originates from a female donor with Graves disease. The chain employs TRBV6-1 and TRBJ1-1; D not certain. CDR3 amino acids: CASSLKGSNTEAFF. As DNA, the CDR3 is TGTGCCAGCAGCTTGAAGGGATCGAACACTGAAGCTTTCTTT.